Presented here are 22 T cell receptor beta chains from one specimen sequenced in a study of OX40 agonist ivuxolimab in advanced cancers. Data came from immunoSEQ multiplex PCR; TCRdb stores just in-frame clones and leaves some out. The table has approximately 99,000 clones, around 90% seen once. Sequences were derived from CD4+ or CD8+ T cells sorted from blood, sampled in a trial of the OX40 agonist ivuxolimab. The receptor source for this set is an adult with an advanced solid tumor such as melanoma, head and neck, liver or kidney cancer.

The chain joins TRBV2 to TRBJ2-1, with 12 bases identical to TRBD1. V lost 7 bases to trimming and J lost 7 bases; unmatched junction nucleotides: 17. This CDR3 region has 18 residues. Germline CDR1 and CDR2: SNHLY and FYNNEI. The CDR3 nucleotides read TGTGCCAGCATAAAAAGACGACCGGGACAGGGGGCTTCAAATGAGCAGTTCTTC. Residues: CASIKRRPGQGASNEQFF.

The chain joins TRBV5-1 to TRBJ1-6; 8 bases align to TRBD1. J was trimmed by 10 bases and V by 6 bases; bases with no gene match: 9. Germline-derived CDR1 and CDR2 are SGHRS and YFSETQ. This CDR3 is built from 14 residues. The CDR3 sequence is CASTPDRAGSPLHF. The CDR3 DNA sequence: TGCGCCAGCACCCCGGACAGGGCTGGATCACCCCTCCACTTT.

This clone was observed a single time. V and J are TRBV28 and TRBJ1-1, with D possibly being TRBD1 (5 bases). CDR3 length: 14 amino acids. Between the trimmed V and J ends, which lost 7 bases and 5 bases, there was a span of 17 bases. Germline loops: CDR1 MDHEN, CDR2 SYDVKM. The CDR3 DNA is TGTGCCAGCACCGTCTGGGGGGGTCGGACTGAAGCTTTCTTT. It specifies CASTVWGGRTEAFF.

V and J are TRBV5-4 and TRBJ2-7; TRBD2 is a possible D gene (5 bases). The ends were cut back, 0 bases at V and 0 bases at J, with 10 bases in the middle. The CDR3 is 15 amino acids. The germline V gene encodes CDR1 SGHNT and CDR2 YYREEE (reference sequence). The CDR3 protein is CASSLGSGSSYEQYF. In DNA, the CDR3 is TGTGCCAGCAGCTTGGGGAGCGGCAGCTCCTACGAGCAGTACTTC.

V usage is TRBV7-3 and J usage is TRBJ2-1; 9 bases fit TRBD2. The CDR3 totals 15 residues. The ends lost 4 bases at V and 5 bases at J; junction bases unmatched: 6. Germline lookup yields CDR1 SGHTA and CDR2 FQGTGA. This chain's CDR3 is CASSSSSGVNNEQFF. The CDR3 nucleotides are TGTGCCAGCAGCTCCTCTAGCGGGGTTAACAATGAGCAGTTCTTC.

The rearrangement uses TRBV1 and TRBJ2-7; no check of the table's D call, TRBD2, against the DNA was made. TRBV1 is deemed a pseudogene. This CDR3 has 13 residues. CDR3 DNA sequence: TGCACCAGCAGCCAACGGCGGGAGCGGGAGCAGTACTTC. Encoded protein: CTSSQRREREQYF.

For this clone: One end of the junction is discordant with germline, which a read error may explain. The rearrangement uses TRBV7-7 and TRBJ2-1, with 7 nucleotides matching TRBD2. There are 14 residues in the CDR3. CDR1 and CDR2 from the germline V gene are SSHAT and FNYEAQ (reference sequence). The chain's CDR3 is CASSLESASGEQFF. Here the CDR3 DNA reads TGTGCTAGCAGCTTAGAGTCCGCTAGCGGCGAGCAGTTCTTC.

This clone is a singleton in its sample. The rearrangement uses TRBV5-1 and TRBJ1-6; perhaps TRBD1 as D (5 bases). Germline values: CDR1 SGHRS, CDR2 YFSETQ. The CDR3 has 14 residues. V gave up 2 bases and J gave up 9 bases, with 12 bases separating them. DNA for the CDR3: TGCGCCAGCAGCTTCTTAGGTGGGGGTTCACCCCTCCACTTT. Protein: CASSFLGGGSPLHF.

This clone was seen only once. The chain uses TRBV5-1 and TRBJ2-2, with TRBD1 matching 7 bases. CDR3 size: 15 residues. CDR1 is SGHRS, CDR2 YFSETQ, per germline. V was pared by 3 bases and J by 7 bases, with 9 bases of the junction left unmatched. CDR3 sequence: CASSYQQGFGGELFF. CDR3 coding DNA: TGCGCCAGCAGCTATCAACAGGGGTTCGGCGGGGAGCTGTTTTTT.

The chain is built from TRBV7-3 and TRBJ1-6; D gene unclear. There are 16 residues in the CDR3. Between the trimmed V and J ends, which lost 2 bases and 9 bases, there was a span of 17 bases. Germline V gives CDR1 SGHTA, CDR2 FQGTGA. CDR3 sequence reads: CASSLLAPGGGSPLHF. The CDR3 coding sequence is TGTGCCAGCAGCTTACTGGCTCCCGGAGGAGGTTCACCCCTCCACTTT.

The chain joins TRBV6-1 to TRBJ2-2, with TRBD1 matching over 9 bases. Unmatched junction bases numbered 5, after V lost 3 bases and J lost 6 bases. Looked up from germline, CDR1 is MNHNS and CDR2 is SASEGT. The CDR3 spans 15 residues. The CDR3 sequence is CASSDPTGGAGELFF. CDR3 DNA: TGTGCCAGCAGTGATCCGACAGGGGGGGCCGGGGAGCTGTTTTTT.

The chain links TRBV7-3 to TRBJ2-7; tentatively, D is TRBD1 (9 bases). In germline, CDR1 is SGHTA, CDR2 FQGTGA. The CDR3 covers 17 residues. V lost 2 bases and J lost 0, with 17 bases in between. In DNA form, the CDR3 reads TGTGCCAGCAGCTTACGGGGGGGACAGGGTCACTCCTACGAGCAGTACTTC. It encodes CASSLRGGQGHSYEQYF.

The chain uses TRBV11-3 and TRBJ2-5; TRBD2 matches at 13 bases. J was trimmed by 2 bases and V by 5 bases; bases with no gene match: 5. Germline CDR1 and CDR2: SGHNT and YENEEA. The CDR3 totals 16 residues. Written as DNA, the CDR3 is TGTGCCAGCAGCCAACGACTAGCGGGGGGTCAAGAGACCCAGTACTTC. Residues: CASSQRLAGGQETQYF.

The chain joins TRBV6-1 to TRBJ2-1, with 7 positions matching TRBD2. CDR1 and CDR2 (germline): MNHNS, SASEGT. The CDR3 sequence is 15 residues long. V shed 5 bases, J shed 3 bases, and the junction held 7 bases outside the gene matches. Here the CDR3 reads CASSPRGNDYNEQFF. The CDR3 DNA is TGTGCCAGCAGTCCGCGGGGGAATGACTACAATGAGCAGTTCTTC.

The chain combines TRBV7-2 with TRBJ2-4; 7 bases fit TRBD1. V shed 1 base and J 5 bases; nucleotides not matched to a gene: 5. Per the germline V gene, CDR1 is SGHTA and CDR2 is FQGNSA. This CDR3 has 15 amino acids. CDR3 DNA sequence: TGTGCCAGCAGCTTAGACAGGGGTGGGCAAAACATTCAGTACTTC. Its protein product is CASSLDRGGQNIQYF. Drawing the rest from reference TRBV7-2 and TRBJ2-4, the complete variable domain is GAGVSQSPSNKVTEKGKDVELRCDPISGHTALYWYRQSLGQGLEFLIYFQGNSAPDKSGLPSDRFSAERTGGSVSTLTIQRTQQEDSAVYLCASSLDRGGQNIQYFGAGTRLSVL.

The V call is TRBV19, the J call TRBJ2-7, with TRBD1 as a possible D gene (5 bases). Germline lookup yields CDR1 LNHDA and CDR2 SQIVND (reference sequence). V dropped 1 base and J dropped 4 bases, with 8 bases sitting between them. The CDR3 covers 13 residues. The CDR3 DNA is TGTGCCAGTAGTATAGGGGGCGGTTACGAGCAGTACTTC. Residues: CASSIGGGYEQYF.

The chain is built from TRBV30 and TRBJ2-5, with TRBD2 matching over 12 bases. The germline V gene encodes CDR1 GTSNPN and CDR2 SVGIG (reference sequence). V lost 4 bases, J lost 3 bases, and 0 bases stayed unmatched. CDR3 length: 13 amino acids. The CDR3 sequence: CAWTSGGEETQYF. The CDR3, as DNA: TGTGCCTGGACTAGCGGGGGGGAAGAGACCCAGTACTTC.

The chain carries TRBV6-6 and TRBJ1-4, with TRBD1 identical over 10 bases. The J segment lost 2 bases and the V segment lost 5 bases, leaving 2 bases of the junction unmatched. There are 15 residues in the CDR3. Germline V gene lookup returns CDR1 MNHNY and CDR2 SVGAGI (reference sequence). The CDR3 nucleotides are TGTGCCAGCAGTGACAGGGGGCATACTAATGAAAAACTGTTTTTT. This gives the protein CASSDRGHTNEKLFF.

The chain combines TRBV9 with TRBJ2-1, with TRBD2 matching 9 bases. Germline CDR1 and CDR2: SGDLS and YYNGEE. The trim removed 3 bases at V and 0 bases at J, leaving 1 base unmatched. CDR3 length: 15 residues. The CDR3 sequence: CASSASGNSYNEQFF. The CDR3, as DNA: TGTGCCAGCAGCGCTAGCGGGAACTCCTACAATGAGCAGTTCTTC.

The CDR3 DNA sequence: TGTGCCAGCAGTCCACCGGGTCGTTACAATGAGCAGTTCTTC. Translating it yields CASSPPGRYNEQFF. This sequence joins TRBV25-1 and TRBJ2-1; D call uncertain. CDR1 MGHDK and CDR2 SYGVNS come from the germline V gene. V was cut by 5 bases and J by 4 bases, with 12 bases left in between. The CDR3 is made up of 14 amino acids.

The CDR3 is CASSLGVAGAPYEQYF. The CDR3 bases are TGTGCCAGCAGCTTAGGGGTAGCGGGGGCTCCCTACGAGCAGTACTTC. The rearrangement uses TRBV7-6 and TRBJ2-7, with 9 bases matching TRBD2. Germline assignment: CDR1 SGHVS and CDR2 FNYEAQ. With 1 base clipped from V and 2 bases from J, the junction kept 6 bases outside the gene matches. This CDR3 has 16 amino acids.

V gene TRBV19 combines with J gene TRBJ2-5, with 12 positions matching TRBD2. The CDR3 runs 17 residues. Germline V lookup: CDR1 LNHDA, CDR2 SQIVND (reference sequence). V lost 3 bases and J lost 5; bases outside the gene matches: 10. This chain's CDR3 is CASSMAQGLAGKETQYF. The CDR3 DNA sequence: TGTGCCAGTAGTATGGCACAAGGACTAGCGGGAAAGGAGACCCAGTACTTC.